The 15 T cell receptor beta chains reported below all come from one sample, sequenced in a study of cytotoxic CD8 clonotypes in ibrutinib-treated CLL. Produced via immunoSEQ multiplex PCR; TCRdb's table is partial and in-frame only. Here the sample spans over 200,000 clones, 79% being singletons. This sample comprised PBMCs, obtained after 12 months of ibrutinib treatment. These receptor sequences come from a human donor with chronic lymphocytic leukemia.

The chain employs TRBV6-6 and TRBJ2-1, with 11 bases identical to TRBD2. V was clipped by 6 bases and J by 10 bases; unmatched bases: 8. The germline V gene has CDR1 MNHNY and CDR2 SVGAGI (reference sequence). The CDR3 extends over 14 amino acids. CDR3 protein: CASRADRTSGEQFF. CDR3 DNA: TGTGCCAGCAGGGCCGACCGGACTAGCGGGGAGCAGTTCTTC.

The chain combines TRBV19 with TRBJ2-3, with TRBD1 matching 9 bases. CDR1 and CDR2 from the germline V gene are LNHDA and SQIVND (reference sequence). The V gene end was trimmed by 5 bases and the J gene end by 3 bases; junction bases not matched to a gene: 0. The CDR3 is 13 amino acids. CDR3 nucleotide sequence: TGTGCCAGTAGTGGGACAGGGACAGATACGCAGTATTTT. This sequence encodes CASSGTGTDTQYF.

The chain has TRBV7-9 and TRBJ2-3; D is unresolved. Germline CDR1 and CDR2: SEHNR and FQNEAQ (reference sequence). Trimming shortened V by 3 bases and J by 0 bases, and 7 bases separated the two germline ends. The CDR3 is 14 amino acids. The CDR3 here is CASSFVDSTDTQYF. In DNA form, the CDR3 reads TGTGCCAGCAGCTTCGTCGATAGCACAGATACGCAGTATTTT.

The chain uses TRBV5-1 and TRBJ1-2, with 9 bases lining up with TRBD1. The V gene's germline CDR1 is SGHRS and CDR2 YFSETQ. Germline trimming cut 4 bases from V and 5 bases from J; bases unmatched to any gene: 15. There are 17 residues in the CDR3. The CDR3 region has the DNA TGCGCCAGCAGCGGGGAGGGACAGGGAACGCTTCCTTATGGCTACACCTTC. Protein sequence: CASSGEGQGTLPYGYTF. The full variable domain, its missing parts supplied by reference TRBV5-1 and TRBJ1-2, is KAGVTQTPRYLIKTRGQQVTLSCSPISGHRSVSWYQQTPGQGLQFLFEYFSETQRNKGNFPGRFSGRQFSNSRSEMNVSTLELGDSALYLCASSGEGQGTLPYGYTFGSGTRLTVV.

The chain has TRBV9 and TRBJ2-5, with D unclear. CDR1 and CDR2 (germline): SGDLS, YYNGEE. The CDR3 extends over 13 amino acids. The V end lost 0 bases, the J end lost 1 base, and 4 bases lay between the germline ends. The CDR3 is CASSVAIQETQYF. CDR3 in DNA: TGTGCCAGCAGCGTAGCTATCCAAGAGACCCAGTACTTC.

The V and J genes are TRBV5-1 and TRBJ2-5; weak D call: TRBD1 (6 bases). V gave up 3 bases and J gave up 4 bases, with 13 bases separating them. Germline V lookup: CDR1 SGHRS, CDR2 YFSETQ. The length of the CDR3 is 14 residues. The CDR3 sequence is CASSSAGVGETQYF. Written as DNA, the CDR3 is TGCGCCAGCAGCTCCGCAGGGGTTGGAGAGACCCAGTACTTC. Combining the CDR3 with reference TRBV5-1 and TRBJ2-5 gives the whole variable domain KAGVTQTPRYLIKTRGQQVTLSCSPISGHRSVSWYQQTPGQGLQFLFEYFSETQRNKGNFPGRFSGRQFSNSRSEMNVSTLELGDSALYLCASSSAGVGETQYFGPGTRLLVL.

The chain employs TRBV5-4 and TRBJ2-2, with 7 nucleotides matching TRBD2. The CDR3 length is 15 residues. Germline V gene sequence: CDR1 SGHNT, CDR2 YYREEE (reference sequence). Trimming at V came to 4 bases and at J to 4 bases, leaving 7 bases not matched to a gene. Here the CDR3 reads CASSPGGGFTGELFF. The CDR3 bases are TGTGCCAGCAGCCCGGGGGGAGGGTTCACCGGGGAGCTGTTTTTT.

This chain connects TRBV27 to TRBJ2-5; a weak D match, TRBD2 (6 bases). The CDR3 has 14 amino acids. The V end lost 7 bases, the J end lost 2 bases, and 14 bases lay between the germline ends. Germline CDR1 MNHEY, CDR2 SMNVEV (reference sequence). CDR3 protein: CASIWGGTQETQYF. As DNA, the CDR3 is TGTGCCAGCATTTGGGGAGGAACACAAGAGACCCAGTACTTC.

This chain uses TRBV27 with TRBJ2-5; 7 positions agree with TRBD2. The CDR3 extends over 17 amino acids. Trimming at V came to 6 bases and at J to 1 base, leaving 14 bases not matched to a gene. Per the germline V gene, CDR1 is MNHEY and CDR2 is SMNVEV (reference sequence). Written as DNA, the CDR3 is TGTGCCAGCAGCCGATTGGGGGAGGGGATCCGCCAAGAGACCCAGTACTTC. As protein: CASSRLGEGIRQETQYF.

CDR3 sequence (DNA): TGTGCCAGTAGTAACGGAAGGATTCCTATCTCTGGGGCCAACGTCCTGACTTTC. It yields the protein CASSNGRIPISGANVLTF. The gene calls are TRBV19 and TRBJ2-6; D not resolved. Germline V gene sequence: CDR1 LNHDA, CDR2 SQIVND (reference sequence). This CDR3 has 18 amino acids. Trimming took 4 bases from V and 0 from J, leaving 16 bases between them.

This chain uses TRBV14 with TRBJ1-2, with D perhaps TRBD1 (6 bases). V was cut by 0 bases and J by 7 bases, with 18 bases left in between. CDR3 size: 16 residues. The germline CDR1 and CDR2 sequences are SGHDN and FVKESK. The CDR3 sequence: CASSQDRRQGLSGYTF. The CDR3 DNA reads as TGTGCCAGCAGCCAAGATCGTCGGCAGGGGCTCTCTGGCTACACCTTC.

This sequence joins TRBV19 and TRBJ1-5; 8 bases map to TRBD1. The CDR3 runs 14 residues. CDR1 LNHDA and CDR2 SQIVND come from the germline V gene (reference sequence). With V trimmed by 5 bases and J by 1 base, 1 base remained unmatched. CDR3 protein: CASSDRGSNQPQHF. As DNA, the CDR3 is TGTGCCAGTAGTGACAGGGGCAGCAATCAGCCCCAGCATTTT.

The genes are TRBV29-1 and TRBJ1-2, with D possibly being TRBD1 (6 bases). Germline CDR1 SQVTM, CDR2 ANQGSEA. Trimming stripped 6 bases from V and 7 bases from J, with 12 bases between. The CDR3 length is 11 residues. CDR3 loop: CSVAGTLGYTF. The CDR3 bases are TGCAGCGTGGCCGGGACACTTGGCTACACCTTC. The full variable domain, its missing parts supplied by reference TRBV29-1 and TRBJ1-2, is SAVISQKPSRDICQRGTSLTIQCQVDSQVTMMFWYRQQPGQSLTLIATANQGSEATYESGFVIDKFPISRPNLTFSTLTVSNMSPEDSSIYLCSVAGTLGYTFGSGTRLTVV.

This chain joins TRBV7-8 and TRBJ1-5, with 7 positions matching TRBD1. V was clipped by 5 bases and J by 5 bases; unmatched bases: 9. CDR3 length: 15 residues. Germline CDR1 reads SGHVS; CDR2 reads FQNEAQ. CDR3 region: CASSTRQGGDQPQHF. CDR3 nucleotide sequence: TGTGCCAGCAGCACCAGACAGGGCGGGGATCAGCCCCAGCATTTT.

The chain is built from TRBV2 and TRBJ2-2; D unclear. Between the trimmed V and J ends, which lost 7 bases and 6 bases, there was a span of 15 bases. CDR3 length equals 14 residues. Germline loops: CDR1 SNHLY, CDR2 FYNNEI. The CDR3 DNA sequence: TGTGCCAGCACCTCCGACTTCTCTCCCGGGGAGCTGTTTTTT. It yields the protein CASTSDFSPGELFF.